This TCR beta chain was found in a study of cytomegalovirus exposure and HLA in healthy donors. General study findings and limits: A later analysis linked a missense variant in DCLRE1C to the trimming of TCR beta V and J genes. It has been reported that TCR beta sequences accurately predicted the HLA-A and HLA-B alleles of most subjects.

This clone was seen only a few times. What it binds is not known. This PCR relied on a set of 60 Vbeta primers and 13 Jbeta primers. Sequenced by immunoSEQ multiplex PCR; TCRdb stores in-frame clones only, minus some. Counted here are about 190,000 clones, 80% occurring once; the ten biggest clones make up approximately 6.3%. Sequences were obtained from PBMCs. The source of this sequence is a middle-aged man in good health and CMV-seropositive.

CDR3 protein: CASSALSGQGNNSPLHF. For the CDR3, the DNA is TGTGCCAGCAGTGCGCTAAGCGGACAGGGGAATAATTCACCCCTCCACTTT. The genes are TRBV6-1 and TRBJ1-6, with 9 bases aligning to TRBD1. The germline gives CDR1 MNHNS, CDR2 SASEGT. Unmatched junction bases numbered 9, after V lost 4 bases and J lost 5 bases. The CDR3 covers 17 residues.